Detailed here is one T cell receptor beta chain. This entry belongs to a study of blood T cell repertoires in COVID-19. Study context: PBMCs, B-cell-depleted T cells, or T cells were the source of the cDNA or gDNA that made up the material.

Sequenced by immunoSEQ multiplex PCR; TCRdb stores in-frame clones only, minus some. In the table there are about 210,000 clones, roughly 86% of which are singletons. The CDR3 consists of 14 residues. Germline V gene lookup returns CDR1 SNHLY and CDR2 FYNNEI. The junction had 7 bases not matched to a gene; V was cut back by 6 bases and J by 6 bases. The chain uses TRBV2 and TRBJ2-3; 9 nucleotides match TRBD2. The source is a woman aged 45-60 years with active or convalescent COVID-19. Sequencing input: peripheral blood. The CDR3 nucleotides are TGTGCCAGCAGGGGTGGGACTAGCCAGGATACGCAGTATTTT. Encoded protein: CASRGGTSQDTQYF.